This T cell receptor (beta chain) comes out of a study of blood T cells in healthy people across ages. A sample-barcoded 5' primer and a J-beta primer mix were used in a second PCR of roughly 6 to 11 cycles. TCRdb used MiXCR to reprocess the 5' RACE reads, holding one entry per CDR3 protein. The sample includes hundreds of thousands of distinct CDR3 sequences, about 43% of them seen just once. The germline V gene has CDR1 MNHEY and CDR2 SVGAGI. The CDR3 loop spans 14 amino acids. The chain has TRBV6-5 and TRBJ2-1; 9 bases align to TRBD1. The J call may be in error: the DNA end matches TRBJ2-7 better. Material: blood. This receptor was identified in a man aged 80 or over in good health. CDR3 region: CASSPGQGYYEQYF. The CDR3 DNA reads TGTGCCAGCAGCCCGGGACAGGGCTACTACGAGCAGTACTTC.